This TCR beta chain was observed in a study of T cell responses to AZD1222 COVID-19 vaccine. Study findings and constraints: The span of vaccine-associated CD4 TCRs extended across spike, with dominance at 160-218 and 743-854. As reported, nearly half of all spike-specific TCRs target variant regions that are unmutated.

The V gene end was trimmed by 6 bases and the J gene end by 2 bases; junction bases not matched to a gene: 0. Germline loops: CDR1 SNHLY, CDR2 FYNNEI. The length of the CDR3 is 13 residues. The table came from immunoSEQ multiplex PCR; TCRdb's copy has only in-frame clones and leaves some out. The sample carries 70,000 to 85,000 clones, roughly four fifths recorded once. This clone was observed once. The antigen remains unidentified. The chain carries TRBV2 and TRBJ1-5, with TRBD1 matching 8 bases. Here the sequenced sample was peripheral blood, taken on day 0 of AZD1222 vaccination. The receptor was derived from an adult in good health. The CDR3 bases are TGTGCCAGCAGGACAGGGGGCAATCAGCCCCAGCATTTT. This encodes CASRTGGNQPQHF. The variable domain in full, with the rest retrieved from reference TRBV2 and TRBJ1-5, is EPEVTQTPSHQVTQMGQEVILRCVPISNHLYFYWYRQILGQKVEFLVSFYNNEISEKSEIFDDQFSVERPDGSNFTLKIRSTKLEDSAMYFCASRTGGNQPQHFGDGTRLSIL.